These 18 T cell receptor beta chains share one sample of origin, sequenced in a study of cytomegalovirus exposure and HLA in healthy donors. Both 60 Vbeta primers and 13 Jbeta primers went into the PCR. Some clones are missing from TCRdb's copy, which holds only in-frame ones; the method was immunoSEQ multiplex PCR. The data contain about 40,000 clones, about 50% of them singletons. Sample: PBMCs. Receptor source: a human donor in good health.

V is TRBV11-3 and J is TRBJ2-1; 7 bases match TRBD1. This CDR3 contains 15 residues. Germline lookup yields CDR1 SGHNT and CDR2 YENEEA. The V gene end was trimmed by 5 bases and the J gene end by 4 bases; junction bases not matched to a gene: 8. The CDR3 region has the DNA TGTGCCAGCAGCCAGTGGACAGGAGCTTACAATGAGCAGTTCTTC. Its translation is CASSQWTGAYNEQFF.

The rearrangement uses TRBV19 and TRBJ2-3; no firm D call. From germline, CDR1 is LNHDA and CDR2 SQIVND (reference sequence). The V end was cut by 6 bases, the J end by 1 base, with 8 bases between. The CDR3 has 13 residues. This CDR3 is CASSYAGTDTQYF. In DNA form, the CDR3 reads TGTGCCAGTAGCTACGCGGGCACAGATACGCAGTATTTT.

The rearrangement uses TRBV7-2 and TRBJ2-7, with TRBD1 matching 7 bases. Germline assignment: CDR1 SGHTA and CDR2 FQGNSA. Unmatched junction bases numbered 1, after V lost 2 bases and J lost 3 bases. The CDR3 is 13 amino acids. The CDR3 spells CASSLNRGYEQYF. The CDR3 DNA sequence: TGTGCCAGCAGCTTAAACAGGGGCTACGAGCAGTACTTC.

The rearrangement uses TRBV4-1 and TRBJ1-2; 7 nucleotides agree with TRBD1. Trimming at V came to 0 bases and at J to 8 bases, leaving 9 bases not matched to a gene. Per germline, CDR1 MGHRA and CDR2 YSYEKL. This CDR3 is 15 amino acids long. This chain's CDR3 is CASSQEAGGMGGYTF. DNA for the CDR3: TGCGCCAGCAGCCAAGAAGCAGGGGGGATGGGGGGCTACACCTTC.

CDR3 in amino acids: CASSPRGASGRNEQFF. DNA for the CDR3: TGTGCCAGCAGCCCGAGGGGGGCTAGCGGGAGGAATGAGCAGTTCTTC. The chain links TRBV9 to TRBJ2-1, with TRBD2 matching 11 bases. The CDR3 totals 16 residues. Germline CDR1 is SGDLS and CDR2 is YYNGEE. Germline trimming cut 4 bases from V and 7 bases from J; bases unmatched to any gene: 10.

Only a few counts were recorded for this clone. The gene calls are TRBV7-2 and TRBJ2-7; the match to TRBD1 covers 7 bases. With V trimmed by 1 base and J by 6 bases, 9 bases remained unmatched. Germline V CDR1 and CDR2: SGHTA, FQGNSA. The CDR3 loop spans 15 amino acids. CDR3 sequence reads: CASSLVPGGWGEQYF. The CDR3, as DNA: TGTGCCAGCAGCTTAGTGCCAGGGGGATGGGGCGAGCAGTACTTC.

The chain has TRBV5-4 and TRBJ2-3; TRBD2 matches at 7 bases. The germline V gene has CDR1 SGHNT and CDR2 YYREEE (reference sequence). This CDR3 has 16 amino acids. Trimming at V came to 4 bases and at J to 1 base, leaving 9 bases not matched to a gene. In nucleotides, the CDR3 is TGTGCCAGCAGCCCCTGGACGGGGGGACGCACAGATACGCAGTATTTT. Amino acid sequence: CASSPWTGGRTDTQYF.

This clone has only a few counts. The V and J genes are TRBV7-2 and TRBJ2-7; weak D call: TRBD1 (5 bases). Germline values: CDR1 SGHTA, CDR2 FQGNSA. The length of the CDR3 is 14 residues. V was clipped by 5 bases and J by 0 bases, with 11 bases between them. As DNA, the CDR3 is TGTGCCAGCAGCCGCCGACAGAACTCCTACGAGCAGTACTTC. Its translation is CASSRRQNSYEQYF.

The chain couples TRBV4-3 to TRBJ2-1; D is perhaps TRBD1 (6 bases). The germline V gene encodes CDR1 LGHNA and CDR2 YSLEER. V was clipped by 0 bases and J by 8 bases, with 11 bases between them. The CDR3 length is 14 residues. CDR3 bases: TGCGCCAGCAGCCAAGAGGCAGGGGTTCATGAGCAGTTCTTC. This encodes CASSQEAGVHEQFF.

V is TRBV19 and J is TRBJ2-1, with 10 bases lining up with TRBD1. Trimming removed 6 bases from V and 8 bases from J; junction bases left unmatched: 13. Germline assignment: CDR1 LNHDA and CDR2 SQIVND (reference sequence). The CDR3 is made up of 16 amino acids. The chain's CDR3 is CASRSPRDRGLDEQFF. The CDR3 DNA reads TGTGCCAGTAGGTCCCCAAGGGACAGGGGTTTGGATGAGCAGTTCTTC.

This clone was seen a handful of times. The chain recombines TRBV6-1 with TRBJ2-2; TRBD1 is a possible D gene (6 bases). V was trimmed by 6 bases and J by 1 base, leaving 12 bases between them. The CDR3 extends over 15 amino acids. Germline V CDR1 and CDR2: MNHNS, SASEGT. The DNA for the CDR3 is TGTGCCAGCAGCGGACAGACACTGAACACCGGGGAGCTGTTTTTT. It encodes CASSGQTLNTGELFF.

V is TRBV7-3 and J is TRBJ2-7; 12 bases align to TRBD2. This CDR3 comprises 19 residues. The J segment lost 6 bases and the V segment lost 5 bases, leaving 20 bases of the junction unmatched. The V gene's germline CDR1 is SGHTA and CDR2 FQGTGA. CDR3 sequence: CASSPLAGGPTIIGCEQYF. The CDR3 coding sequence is TGTGCCAGCAGCCCCCTAGCGGGAGGGCCTACTATCATCGGATGCGAGCAGTACTTC. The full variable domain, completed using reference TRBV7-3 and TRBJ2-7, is GAGVSQTPSNKVTEKGKYVELRCDPISGHTALYWYRQSLGQGPEFLIYFQGTGAADDSGLPNDRFFAVRPEGSVSTLKIQRTERGDSAVYLCASSPLAGGPTIIGCEQYFGPGTRLTVT.

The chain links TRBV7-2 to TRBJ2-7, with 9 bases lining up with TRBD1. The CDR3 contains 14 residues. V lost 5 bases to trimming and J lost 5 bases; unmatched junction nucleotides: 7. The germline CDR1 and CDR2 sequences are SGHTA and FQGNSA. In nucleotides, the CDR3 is TGTGCCAGCAGCGGGGGGACAGGGAGGGACGAGCAGTACTTC. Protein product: CASSGGTGRDEQYF.

CDR3 sequence (DNA): TGCGCCAGCAGCTTGGGACTAGCGGGAGGAGGGTCAGAGACCCAGTACTTC. It codes for CASSLGLAGGGSETQYF. This chain uses TRBV5-1 with TRBJ2-5, with 13 bases matching TRBD2. The V gene end was trimmed by 0 bases and the J gene end by 4 bases; junction bases not matched to a gene: 6. Germline assignment: CDR1 SGHRS and CDR2 YFSETQ. The CDR3 runs to 17 residues.

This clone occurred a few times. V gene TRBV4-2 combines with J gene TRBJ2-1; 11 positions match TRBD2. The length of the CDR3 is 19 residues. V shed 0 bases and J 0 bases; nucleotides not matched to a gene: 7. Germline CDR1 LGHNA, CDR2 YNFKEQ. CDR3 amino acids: CASSQDGLAGGTSYNEQFF. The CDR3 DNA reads TGTGCCAGCAGCCAAGACGGTCTAGCGGGGGGAACCTCCTACAATGAGCAGTTCTTC.

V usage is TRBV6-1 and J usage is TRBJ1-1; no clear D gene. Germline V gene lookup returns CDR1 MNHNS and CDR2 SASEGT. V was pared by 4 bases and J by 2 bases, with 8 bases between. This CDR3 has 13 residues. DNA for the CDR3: TGTGCCAGCAGTGTGACTACCAACACTGAAGCTTTCTTT. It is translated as CASSVTTNTEAFF.

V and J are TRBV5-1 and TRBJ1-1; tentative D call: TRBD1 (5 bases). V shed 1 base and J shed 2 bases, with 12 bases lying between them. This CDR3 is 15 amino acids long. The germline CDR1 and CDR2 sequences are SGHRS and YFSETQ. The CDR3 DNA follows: TGCGCCAGCAGCTTGATGGGGGGTGAAAACACTGAAGCTTTCTTT. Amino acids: CASSLMGGENTEAFF.

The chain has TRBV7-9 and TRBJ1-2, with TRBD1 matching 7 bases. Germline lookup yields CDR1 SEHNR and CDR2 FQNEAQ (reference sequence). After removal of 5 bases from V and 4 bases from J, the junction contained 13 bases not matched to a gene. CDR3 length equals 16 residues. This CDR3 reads CASSKQRTGELYGYTF. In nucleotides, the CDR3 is TGTGCCAGCAGCAAGCAAAGGACAGGAGAACTCTATGGCTACACCTTC.